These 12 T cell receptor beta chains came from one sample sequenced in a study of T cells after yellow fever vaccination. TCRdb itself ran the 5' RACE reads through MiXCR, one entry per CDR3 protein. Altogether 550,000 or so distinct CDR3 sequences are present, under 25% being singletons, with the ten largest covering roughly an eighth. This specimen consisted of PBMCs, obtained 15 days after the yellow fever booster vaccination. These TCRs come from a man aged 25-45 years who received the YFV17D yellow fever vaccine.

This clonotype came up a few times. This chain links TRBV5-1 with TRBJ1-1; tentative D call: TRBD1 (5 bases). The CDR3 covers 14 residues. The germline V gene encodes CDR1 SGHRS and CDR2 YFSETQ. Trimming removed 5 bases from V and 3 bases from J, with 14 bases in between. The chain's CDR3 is CASREGWDDTEAFF. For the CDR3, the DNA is TGCGCCAGCAGGGAGGGGTGGGACGACACTGAAGCTTTCTTT.

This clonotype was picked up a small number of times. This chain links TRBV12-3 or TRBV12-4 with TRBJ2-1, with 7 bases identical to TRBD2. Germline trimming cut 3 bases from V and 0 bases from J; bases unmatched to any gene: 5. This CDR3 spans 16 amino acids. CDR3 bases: TGTGCCAGCAGTTTCTATGGCGGGAGCTCCTACAATGAGCAGTTCTTC. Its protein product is CASSFYGGSSYNEQFF.

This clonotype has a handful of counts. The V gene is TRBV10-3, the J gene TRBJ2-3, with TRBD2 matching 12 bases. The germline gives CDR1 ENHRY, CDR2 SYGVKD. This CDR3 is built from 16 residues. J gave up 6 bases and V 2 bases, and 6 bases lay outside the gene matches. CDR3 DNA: TGTGCCATCAGTGAGCCGACTAGCGGGAGAGGTGATACGCAGTATTTT. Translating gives CAISEPTSGRGDTQYF.

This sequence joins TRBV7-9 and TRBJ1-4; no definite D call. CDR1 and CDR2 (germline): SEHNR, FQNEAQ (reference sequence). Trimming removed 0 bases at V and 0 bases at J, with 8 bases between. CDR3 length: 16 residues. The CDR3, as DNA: TGTGCCAGCAGCTTAGCCTTGGATGCAACTAATGAAAAACTGTTTTTT. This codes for CASSLALDATNEKLFF. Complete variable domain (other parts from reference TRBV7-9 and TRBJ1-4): DTGVSQNPRHKITKRGQNVTFRCDPISEHNRLYWYRQTLGQGPEFLTYFQNEAQLEKSRLLSDRFSAERPKGSFSTLEIQRTEQGDSAMYLCASSLALDATNEKLFFGSGTQLSVL.

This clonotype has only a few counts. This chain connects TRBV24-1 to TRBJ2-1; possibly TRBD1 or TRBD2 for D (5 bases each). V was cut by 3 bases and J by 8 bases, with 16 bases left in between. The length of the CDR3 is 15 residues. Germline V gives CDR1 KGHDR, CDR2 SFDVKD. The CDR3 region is CATSDPQSRGDEQFF. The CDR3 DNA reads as TGTGCCACCAGTGATCCCCAGTCCCGGGGCGATGAGCAGTTCTTC.

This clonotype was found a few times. The CDR3 spells CASSPQWLGDTQYF. The CDR3 DNA is TGTGCCAGCAGCCCTCAGTGGTTGGGAGATACGCAGTATTTT. The V gene is TRBV7-2, the J gene TRBJ2-3; D unresolved. Germline-derived CDR1 and CDR2 are SGHTA and FQGNSA. This CDR3 is 14 amino acids long. V was pared by 5 bases and J by 5 bases, with 14 bases between.

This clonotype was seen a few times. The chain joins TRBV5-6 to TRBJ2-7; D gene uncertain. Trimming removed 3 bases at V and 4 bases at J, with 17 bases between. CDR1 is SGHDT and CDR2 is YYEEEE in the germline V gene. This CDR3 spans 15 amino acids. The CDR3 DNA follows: TGTGCCAGCAGCTCTTTGGACCGAGTAAATTACGAGCAGTACTTC. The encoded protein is CASSSLDRVNYEQYF.

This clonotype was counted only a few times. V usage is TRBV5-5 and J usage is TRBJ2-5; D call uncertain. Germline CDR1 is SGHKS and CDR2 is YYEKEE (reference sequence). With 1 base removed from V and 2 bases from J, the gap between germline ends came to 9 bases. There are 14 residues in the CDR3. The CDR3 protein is CASSLTDGQETQYF. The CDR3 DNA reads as TGTGCCAGCAGCTTGACGGACGGGCAAGAGACCCAGTACTTC.

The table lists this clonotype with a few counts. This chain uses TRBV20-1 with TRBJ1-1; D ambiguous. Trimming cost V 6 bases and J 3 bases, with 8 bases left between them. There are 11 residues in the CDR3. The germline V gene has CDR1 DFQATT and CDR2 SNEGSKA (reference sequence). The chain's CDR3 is CSARTYTEAFF. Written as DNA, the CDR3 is TGCAGTGCGAGGACGTACACTGAAGCTTTCTTT.

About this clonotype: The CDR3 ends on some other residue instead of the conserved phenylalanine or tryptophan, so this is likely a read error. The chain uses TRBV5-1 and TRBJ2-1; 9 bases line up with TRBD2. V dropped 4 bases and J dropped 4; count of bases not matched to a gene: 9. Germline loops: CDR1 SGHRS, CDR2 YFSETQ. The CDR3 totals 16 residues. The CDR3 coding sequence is TGCGCCAGCAGCGCTACCGGGACTAGCAGATACAATGAGCAGTTCTTA. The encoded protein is CASSATGTSRYNEQFL.

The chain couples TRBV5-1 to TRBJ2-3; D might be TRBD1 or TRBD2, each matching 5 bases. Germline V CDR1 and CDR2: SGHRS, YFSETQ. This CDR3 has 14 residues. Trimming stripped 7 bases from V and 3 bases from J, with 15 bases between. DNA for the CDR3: TGCGCCAGCGCCCCGGGGCAATCAACAGATACGCAGTATTTT. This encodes CASAPGQSTDTQYF.

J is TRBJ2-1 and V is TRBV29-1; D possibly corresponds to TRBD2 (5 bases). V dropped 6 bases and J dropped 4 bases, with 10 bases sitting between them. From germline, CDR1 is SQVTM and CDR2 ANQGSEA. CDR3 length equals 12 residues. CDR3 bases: TGCAGCGTATCCCCGGGGTACAATGAGCAGTTCTTC. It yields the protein CSVSPGYNEQFF.